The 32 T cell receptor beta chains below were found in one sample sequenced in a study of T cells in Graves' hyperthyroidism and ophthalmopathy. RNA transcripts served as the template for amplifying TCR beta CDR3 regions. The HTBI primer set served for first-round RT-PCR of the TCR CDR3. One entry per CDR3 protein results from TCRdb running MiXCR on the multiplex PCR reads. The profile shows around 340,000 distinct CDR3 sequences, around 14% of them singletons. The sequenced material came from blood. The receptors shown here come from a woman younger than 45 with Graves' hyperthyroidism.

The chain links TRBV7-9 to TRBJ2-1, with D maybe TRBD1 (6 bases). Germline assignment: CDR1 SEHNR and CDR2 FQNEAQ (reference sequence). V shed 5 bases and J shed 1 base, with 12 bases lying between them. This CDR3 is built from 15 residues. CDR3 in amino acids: CASSQTGFSYNEQFF. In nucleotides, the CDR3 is TGTGCCAGCAGCCAAACAGGGTTTTCCTACAATGAGCAGTTCTTC.

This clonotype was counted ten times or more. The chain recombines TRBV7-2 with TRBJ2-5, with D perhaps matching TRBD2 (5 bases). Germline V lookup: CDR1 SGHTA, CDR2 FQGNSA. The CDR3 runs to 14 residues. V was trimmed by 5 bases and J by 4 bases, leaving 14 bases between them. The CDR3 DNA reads TGTGCCAGCAGCCACGTCGGAGGTAGAGAGACCCAGTACTTC. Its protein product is CASSHVGGRETQYF.

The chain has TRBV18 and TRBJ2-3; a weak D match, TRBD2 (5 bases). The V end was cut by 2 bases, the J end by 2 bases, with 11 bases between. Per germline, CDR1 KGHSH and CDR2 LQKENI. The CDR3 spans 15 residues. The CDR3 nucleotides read TGTGCCAGCTCACCAGGAGCGGATTCCACAGATACGCAGTATTTT. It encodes CASSPGADSTDTQYF.

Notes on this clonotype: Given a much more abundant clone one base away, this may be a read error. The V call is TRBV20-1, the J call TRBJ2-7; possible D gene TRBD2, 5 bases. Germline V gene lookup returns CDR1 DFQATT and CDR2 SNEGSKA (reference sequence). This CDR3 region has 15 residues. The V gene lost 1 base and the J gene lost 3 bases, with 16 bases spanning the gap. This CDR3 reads CSARGGSVRYYEQYF. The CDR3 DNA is TGCAGTGCTAGAGGGGGTAGCGTGAGGTACTACGAGCAGTACTTC.

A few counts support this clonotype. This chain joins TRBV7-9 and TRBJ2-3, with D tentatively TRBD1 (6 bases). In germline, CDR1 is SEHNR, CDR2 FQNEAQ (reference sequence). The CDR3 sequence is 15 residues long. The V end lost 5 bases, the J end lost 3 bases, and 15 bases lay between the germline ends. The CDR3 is CASSLRRGFTDTQYF. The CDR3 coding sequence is TGTGCCAGCAGCCTCCGTAGGGGGTTTACAGATACGCAGTATTTT.

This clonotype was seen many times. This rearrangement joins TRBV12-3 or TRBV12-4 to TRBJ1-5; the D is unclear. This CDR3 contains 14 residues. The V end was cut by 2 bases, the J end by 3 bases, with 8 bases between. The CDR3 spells CASSLSENNQPQHF. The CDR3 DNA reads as TGTGCCAGCAGTTTATCAGAGAACAATCAGCCCCAGCATTTT.

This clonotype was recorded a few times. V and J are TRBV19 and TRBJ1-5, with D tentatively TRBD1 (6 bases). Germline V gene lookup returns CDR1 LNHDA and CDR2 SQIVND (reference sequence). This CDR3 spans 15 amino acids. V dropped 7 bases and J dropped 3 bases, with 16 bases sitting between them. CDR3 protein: CASTVDRQFNQPQHF. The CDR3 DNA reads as TGTGCCAGTACCGTAGACAGGCAATTCAATCAGCCCCAGCATTTT.

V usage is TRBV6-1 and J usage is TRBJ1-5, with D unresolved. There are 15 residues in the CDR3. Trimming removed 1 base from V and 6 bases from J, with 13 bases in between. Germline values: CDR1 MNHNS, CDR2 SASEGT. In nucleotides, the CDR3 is TGTGCCAGCAGTGAAGTAGGAGGGTCGGGTCAGCCCCAGCATTTT. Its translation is CASSEVGGSGQPQHF.

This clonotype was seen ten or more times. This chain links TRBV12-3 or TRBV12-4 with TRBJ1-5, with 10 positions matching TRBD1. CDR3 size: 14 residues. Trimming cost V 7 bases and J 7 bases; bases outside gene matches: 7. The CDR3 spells CASNKGQGGQPQHF. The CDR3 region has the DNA TGTGCCAGCAACAAAGGACAGGGGGGACAGCCCCAGCATTTT.

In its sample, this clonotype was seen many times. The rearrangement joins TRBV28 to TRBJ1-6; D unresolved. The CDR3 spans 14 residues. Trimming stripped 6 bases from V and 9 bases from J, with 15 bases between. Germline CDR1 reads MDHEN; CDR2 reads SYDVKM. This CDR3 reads CASSRPGRGSPLHF. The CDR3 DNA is TGTGCCAGCAGCCGGCCGGGTCGCGGTTCACCCCTCCACTTT.

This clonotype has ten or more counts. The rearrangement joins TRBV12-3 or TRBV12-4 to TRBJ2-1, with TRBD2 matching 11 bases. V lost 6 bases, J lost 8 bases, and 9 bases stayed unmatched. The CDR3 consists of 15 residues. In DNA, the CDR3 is TGTGCCAGCAGCCGGGGACTAGCGGATCCGGATGAGCAGTTCTTC. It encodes CASSRGLADPDEQFF.

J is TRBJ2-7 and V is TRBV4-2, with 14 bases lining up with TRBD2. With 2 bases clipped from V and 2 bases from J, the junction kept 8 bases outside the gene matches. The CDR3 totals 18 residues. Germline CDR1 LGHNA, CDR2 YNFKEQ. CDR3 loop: CASSQSGTSGSIPYEQYF. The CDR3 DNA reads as TGTGCCAGCAGCCAATCCGGGACTAGCGGGAGCATCCCCTACGAGCAGTACTTC.

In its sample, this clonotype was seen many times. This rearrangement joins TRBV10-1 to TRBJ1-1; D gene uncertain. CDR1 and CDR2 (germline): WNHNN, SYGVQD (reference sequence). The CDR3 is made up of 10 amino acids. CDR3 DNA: TGCACAGAGATGAACACTGAAGCTTTCTTT. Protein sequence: CTEMNTEAFF.

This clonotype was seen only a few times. The CDR3 reads CASSSGTSGRGEQFF. In DNA, the CDR3 is TGCGCCAGCAGCTCCGGGACTAGCGGGAGAGGTGAGCAGTTCTTC. This chain links TRBV5-1 with TRBJ2-1; 14 bases align to TRBD2. The CDR3 loop spans 15 amino acids. CDR1 is SGHRS and CDR2 is YFSETQ in the germline V gene. V lost 3 bases and J lost 9; bases outside the gene matches: 5. Full variable domain (rest looked up from reference TRBV5-1 and TRBJ2-1): KAGVTQTPRYLIKTRGQQVTLSCSPISGHRSVSWYQQTPGQGLQFLFEYFSETQRNKGNFPGRFSGRQFSNSRSEMNVSTLELGDSALYLCASSSGTSGRGEQFFGPGTRLTVL.

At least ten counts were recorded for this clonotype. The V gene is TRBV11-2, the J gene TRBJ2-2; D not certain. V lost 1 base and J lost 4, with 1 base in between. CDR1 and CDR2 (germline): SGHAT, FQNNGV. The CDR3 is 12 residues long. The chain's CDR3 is CASSLATGELFF. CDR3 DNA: TGTGCCAGCAGCTTAGCCACCGGGGAGCTGTTTTTT.

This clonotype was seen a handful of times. The CDR3: CASSSTTGDQETQYF. In DNA, the CDR3 is TGTGCCAGCAGCTCGACGACAGGAGACCAAGAGACCCAGTACTTC. This rearrangement joins TRBV7-6 to TRBJ2-5; D might be TRBD1 (6 bases). This CDR3 region has 15 residues. CDR1 and CDR2 (germline): SGHVS, FNYEAQ. With 4 bases removed from V and 0 bases from J, the gap between germline ends came to 12 bases.

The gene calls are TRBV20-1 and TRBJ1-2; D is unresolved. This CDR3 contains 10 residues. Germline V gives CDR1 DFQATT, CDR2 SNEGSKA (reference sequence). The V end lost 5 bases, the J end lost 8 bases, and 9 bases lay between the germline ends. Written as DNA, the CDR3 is TGCAGTGCTCCCGCCGGGGGCTACACCTTC. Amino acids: CSAPAGGYTF.

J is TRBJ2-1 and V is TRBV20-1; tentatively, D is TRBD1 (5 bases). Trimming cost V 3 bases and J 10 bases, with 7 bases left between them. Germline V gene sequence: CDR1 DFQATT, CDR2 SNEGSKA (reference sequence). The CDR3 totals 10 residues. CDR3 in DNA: TGCAGTGCTAGCAGGGTCGAGCAGTTCTTC. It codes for CSASRVEQFF.

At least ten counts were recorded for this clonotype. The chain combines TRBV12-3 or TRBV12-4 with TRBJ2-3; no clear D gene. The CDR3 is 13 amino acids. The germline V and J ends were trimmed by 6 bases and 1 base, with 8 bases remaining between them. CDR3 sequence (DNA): TGTGCCAGCAGCTCTCTAGGCACAGATACGCAGTATTTT. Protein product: CASSSLGTDTQYF.

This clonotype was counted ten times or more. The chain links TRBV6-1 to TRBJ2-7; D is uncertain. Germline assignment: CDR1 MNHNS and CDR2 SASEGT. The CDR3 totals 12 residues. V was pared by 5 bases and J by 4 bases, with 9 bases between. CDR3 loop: CASSRIVYEQYF. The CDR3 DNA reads TGTGCCAGCAGTAGGATCGTGTACGAGCAGTACTTC.

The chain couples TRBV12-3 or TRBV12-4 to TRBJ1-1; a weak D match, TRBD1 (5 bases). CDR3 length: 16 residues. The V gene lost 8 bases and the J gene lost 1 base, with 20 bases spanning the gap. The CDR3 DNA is TGTGCCAGCCAACAAGGGGTGGGCAGGAAGAACACTGAAGCTTTCTTT. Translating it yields CASQQGVGRKNTEAFF.

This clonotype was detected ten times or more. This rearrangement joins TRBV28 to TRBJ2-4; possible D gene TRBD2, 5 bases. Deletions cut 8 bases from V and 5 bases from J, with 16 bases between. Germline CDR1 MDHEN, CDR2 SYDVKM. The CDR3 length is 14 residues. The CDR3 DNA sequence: TGTGCCAGCTGTCCGCCGGGGTATCAAAACATTCAGTACTTC. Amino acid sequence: CASCPPGYQNIQYF.

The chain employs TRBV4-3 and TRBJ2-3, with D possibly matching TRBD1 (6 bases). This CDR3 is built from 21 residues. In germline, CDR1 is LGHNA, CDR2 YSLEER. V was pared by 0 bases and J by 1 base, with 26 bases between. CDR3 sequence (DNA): TGCGCCAGCAGCCAAGATCTACCCCTACAGGGCGGCGGATCACGCACAGATACGCAGTATTTT. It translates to CASSQDLPLQGGGSRTDTQYF.

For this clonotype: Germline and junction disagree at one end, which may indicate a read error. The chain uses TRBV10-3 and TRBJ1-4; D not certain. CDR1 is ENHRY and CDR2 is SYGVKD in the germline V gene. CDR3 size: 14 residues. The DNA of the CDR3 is TGTGCCATCAGGAGAGGTCCAGATAATGAAAAACTGCTTTTT. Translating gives CAIRRGPDNEKLLF.

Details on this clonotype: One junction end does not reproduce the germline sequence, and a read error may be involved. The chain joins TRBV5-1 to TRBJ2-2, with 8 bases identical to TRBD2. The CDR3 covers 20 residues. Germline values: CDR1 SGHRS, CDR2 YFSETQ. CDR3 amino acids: CASSLAFRAELAANTGELFF. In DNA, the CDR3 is TGTGCCAGCAGCTTGGCGTTCAGGGCGGAACTAGCGGCAAACACCGGGGAGCTGTTTTTT. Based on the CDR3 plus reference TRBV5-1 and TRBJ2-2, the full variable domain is KAGVTQTPRYLIKTRGQQVTLSCSPISGHRSVSWYQQTPGQGLQFLFEYFSETQRNKGNFPGRFSGRQFSNSRSEMNVSTLELGDSALYLCASSLAFRAELAANTGELFFGEGSRLTVL.

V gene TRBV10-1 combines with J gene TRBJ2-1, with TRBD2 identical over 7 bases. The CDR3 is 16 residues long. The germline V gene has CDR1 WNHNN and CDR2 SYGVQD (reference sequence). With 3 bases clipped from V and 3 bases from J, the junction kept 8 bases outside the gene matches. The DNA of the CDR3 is TGCGCCAGCAGTGATGGGGCGGGAGCCGTCTACAATGAGCAGTTCTTC. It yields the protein CASSDGAGAVYNEQFF.

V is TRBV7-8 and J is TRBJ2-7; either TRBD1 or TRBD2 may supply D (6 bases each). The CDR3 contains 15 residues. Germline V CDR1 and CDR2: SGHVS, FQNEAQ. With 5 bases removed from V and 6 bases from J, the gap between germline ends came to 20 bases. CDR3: CASSHGGRGYREQYF. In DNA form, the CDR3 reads TGTGCCAGCAGCCATGGGGGCCGGGGGTATCGCGAGCAGTACTTC.

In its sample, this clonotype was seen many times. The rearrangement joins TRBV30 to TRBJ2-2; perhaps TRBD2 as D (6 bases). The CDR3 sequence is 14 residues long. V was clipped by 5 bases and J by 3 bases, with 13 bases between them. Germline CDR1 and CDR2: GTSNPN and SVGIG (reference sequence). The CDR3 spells CAWALGGHTGELFF. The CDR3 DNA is TGTGCCTGGGCGCTGGGGGGTCACACCGGGGAGCTGTTTTTT.

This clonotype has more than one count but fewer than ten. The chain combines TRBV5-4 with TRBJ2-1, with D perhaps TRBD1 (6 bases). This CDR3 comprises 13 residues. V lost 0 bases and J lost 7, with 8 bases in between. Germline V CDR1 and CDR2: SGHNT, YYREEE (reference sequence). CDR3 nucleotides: TGTGCCAGCAGCTTGGACAGGGCAAATGAGCAGTTCTTC. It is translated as CASSLDRANEQFF.

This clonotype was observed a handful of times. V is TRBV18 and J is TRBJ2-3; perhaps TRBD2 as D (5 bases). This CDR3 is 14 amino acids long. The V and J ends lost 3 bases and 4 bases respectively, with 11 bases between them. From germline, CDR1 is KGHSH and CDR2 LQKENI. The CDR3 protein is CASSPTGKPDTQYF. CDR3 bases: TGTGCCAGCTCACCTACGGGGAAACCAGATACGCAGTATTTT.

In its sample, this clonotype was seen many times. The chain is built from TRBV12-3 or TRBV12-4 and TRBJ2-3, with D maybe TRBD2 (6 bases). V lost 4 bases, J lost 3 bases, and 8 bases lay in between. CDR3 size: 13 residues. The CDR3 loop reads CASSSGTTDTQYF. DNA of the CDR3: TGTGCCAGCAGTTCCGGGACTACAGATACGCAGTATTTT.

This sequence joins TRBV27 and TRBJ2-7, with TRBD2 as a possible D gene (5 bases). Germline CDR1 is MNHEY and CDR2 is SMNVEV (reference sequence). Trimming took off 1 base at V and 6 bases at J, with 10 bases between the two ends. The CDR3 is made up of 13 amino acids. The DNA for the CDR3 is TGTGCCAGCAGTTTATGGGGAGCTTCCGAGCAGTACTTC. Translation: CASSLWGASEQYF.